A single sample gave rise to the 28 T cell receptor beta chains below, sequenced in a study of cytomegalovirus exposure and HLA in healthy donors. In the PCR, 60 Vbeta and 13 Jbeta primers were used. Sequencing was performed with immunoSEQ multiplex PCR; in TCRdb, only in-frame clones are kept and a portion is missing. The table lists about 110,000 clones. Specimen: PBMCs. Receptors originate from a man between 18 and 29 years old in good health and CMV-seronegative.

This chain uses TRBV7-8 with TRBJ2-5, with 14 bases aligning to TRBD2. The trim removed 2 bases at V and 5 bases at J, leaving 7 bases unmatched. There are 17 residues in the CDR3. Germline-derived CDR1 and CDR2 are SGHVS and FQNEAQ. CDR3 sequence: CASSLPTSGRAKETQYF. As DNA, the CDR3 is TGTGCCAGCAGCTTACCGACTAGCGGGAGGGCGAAGGAGACCCAGTACTTC. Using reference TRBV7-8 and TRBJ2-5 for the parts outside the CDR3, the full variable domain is GAGVSQSPRYKVAKRGQDVALRCDPISGHVSLFWYQQALGQGPEFLTYFQNEAQLDKSGLPSDRFFAERPEGSVSTLKIQRTQQEDSAVYLCASSLPTSGRAKETQYFGPGTRLLVL.

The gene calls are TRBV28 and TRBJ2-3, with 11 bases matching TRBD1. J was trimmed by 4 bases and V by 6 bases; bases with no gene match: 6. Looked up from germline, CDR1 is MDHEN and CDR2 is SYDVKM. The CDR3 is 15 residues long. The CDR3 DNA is TGTGCCAGCAGACGGACAGGGGGCGGGGCAGATACGCAGTATTTT. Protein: CASRRTGGGADTQYF.

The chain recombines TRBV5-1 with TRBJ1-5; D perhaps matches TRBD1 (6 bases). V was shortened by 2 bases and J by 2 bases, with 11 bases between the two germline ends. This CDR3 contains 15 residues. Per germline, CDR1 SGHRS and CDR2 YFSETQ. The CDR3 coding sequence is TGCGCCAGCAGCTTTGGTTCAGGGGGCAATCAGCCCCAGCATTTT. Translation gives CASSFGSGGNQPQHF.

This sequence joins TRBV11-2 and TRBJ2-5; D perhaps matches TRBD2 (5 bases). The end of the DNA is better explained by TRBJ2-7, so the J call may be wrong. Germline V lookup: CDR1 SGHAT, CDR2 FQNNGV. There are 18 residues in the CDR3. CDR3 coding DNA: TGTGCCAGCAGCTTAGAGCCCCGGCCAGCGGAGGACTCCTACGAGCAGTACTTC. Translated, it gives CASSLEPRPAEDSYEQYF.

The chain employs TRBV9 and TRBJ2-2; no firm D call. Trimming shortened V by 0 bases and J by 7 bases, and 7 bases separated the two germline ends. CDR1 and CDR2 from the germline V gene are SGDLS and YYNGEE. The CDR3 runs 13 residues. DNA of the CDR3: TGTGCCAGCAGCGTAGACGTCGGCGGGGAGCTGTTTTTT. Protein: CASSVDVGGELFF.

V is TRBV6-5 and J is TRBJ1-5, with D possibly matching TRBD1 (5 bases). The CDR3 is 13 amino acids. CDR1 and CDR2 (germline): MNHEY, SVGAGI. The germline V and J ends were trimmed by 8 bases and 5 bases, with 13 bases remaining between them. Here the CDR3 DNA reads TGTGCCAGCGGGTACTCACAGGATCAGCCCCAGCATTTT. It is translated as CASGYSQDQPQHF.

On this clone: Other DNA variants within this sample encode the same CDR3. The CDR3 region has the DNA TGTGCCAGCAGCGAGACAGGGTACGAGCAGTACTTC. Translation: CASSETGYEQYF. The V gene is TRBV7-9, the J gene TRBJ2-7; 7 bases agree with TRBD1. The CDR3 runs to 12 residues. The ends lost 5 bases at V and 4 bases at J; junction bases unmatched: 2. CDR1 SEHNR and CDR2 FQNEAQ come from the germline V gene (reference sequence).

Written as DNA, the CDR3 is TGTGCCAGCAGTTTACAACAGGGGGCCAACCAGCCCCAGCATTTT. Encoded protein: CASSLQQGANQPQHF. The V call is TRBV28, the J call TRBJ1-5, with 9 bases lining up with TRBD1. J gave up 7 bases and V 2 bases, and 6 bases lay outside the gene matches. The germline V gene encodes CDR1 MDHEN and CDR2 SYDVKM. The CDR3 length is 15 residues.

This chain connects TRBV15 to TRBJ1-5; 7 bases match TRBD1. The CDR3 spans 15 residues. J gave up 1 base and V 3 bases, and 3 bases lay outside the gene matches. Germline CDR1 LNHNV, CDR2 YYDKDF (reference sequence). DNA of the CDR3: TGTGCCACCAGCAGGGACAGGTCGAGCAATCAGCCCCAGCATTTT. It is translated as CATSRDRSSNQPQHF.

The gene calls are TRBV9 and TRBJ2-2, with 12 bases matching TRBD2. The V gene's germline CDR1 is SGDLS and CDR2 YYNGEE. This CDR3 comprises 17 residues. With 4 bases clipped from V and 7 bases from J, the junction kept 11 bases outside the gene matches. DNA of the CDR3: TGTGCCAGCAGCCTACGGACTAGCGGGAATGAAGTCGGGGAGCTGTTTTTT. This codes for CASSLRTSGNEVGELFF.

The CDR3 sequence: CASSVDEGGATDTQYF. CDR3 DNA: TGTGCCAGCAGCGTAGATGAAGGAGGGGCCACAGATACGCAGTATTTT. The V and J genes are TRBV9 and TRBJ2-3; maybe TRBD2 (6 bases). The ends were cut back, 0 bases at V and 2 bases at J, with 13 bases in the middle. This CDR3 region has 16 residues. Germline V lookup: CDR1 SGDLS, CDR2 YYNGEE.

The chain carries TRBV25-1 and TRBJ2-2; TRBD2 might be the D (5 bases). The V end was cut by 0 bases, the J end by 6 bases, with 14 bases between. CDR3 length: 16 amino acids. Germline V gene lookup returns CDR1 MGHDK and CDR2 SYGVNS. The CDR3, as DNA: TGTGCCAGCAGTGAATACGACTATAAGGTCCCCGGGGAGCTGTTTTTT. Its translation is CASSEYDYKVPGELFF.

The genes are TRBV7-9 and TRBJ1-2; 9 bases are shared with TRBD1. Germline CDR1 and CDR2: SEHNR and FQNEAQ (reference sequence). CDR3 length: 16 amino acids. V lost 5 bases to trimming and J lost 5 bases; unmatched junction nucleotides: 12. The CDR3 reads CASSLTMGTGKYGYTF. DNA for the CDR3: TGTGCCAGCAGCCTAACGATGGGGACAGGGAAATATGGCTACACCTTC.

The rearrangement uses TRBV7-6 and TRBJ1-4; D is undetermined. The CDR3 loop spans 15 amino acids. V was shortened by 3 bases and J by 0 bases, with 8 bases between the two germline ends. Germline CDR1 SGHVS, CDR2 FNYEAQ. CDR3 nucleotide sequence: TGTGCCAGCAGCTTCGCCGGGACAACTAATGAAAAACTGTTTTTT. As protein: CASSFAGTTNEKLFF.

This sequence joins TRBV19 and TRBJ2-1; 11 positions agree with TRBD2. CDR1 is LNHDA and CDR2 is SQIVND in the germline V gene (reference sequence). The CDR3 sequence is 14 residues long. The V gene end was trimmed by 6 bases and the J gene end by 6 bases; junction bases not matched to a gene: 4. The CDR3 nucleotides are TGTGCCAGTAGATTAGCGGGAGGGAGCAATGAGCAGTTCTTC. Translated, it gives CASRLAGGSNEQFF. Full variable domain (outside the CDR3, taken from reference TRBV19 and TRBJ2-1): DGGITQSPKYLFRKEGQNVTLSCEQNLNHDAMYWYRQDPGQGLRLIYYSQIVNDFQKGDIAEGYSVSREKKESFPLTVTSAQKNPTAFYLCASRLAGGSNEQFFGPGTRLTVL.

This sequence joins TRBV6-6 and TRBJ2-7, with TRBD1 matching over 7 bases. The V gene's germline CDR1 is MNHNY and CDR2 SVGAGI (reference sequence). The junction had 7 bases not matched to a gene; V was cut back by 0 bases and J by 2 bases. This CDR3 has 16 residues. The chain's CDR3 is CASSYSLDRPTYEQYF. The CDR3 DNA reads TGTGCCAGCAGTTACTCTCTGGACAGGCCGACCTACGAGCAGTACTTC.

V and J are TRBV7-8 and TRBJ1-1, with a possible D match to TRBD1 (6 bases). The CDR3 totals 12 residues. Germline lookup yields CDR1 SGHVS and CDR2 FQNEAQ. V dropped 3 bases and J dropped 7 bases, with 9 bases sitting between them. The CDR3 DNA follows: TGTGCCAGCAGCTTTGGACAGCTTGAAGCTTTCTTT. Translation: CASSFGQLEAFF.

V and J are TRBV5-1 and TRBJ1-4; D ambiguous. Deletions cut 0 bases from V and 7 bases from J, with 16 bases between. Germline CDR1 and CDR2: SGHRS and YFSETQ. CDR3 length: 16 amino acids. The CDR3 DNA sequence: TGCGCCAGCAGCTTGGACAGAGGCGGGCGTAGTGAAAAACTGTTTTTT. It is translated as CASSLDRGGRSEKLFF.

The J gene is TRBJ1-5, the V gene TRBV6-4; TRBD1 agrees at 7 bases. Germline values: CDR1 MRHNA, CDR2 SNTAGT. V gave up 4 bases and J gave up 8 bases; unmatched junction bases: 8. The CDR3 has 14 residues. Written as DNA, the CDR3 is TGTGCCAGCAGTGTACTAGGGGGCAGTGAGCCCCAGCATTTT. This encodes CASSVLGGSEPQHF.

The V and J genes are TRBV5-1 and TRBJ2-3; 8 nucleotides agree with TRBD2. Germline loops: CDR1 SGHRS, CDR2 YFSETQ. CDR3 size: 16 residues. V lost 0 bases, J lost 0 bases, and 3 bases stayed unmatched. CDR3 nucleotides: TGCGCCAGCAGCTTGGGGCTAGCGGGTAGCACAGATACGCAGTATTTT. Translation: CASSLGLAGSTDTQYF.

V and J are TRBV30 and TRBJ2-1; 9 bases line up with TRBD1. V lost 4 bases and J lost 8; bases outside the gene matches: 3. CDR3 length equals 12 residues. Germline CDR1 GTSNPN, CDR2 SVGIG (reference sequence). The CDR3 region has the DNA TGTGCCTGGACGACAGGGGGGGATGAGCAGTTCTTC. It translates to CAWTTGGDEQFF.

CDR3 amino acids: CASSAGSNQPQHF. The CDR3 DNA sequence: TGTGCCAGCAGTGCGGGGAGCAATCAGCCCCAGCATTTT. The J gene is TRBJ1-5, the V gene TRBV2; no definite D call. Germline assignment: CDR1 SNHLY and CDR2 FYNNEI. The CDR3 is 13 amino acids. Trimming took off 4 bases at V and 1 base at J, with 5 bases between the two ends.

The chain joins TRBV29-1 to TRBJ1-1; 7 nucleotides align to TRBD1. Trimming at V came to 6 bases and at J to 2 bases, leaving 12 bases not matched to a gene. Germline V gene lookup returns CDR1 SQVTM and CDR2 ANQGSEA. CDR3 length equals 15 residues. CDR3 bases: TGCAGCGTGGAACCCGGGGACAGACTAAACACTGAAGCTTTCTTT. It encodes CSVEPGDRLNTEAFF.

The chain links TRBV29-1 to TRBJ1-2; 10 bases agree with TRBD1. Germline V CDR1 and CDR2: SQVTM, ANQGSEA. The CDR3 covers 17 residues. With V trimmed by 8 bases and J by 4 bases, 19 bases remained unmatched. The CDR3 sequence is CSIALRDRGGESYGYTF. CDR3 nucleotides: TGCAGCATTGCCCTCCGGGACAGGGGAGGCGAGAGCTATGGCTACACCTTC.

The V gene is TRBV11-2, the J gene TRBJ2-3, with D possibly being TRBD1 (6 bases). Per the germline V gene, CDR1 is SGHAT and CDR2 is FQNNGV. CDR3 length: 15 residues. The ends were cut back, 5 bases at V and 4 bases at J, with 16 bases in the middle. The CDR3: CASSKTGSGADTQYF. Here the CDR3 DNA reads TGTGCCAGCAGCAAAACAGGGTCCGGAGCAGATACGCAGTATTTT.

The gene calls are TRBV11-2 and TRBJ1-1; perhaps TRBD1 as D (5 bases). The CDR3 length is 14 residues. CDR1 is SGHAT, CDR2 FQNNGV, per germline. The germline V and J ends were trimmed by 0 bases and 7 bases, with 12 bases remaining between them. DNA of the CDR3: TGTGCCAGCAGCTTAGACTGGGGACTGAGTGAAGCTTTCTTT. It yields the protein CASSLDWGLSEAFF.

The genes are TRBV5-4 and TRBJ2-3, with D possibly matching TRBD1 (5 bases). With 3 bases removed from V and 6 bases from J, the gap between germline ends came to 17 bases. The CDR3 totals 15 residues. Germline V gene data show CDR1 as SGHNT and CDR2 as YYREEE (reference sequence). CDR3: CASSSRGARDDTQYF. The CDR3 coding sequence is TGTGCCAGCAGCTCACGTGGGGCGCGAGACGATACGCAGTATTTT.

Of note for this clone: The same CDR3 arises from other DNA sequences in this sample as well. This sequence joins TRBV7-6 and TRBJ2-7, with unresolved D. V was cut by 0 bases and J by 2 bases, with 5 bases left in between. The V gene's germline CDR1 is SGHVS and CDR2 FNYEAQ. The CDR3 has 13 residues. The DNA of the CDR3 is TGTGCCAGCAGCTTAGCAGCCACCTACGAGCAGTACTTC. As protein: CASSLAATYEQYF.